The clone carrying this TCR beta chain was seen only a few times. This sample is part of a study of patients and donors after allogeneic stem cell transplantation. TCRdb reprocessed the RT-PCR reads via MiXCR and lists one record per CDR3 protein. Of roughly 200,000 distinct CDR3 sequences in the sample, about 40% were seen once. The CDR3 sequence is 17 residues long. Germline values: CDR1 MNHEY, CDR2 SVGAGI. The junction had 12 bases not matched to a gene; V was cut back by 4 bases and J by 4 bases. The TCR sequence derives from a human donor who was either an allogeneic HSCT recipient or a stem cell or donor lymphocyte infusion donor (not recorded which). It is not recorded whose cells these are; they may come from a transplant donor. The sequenced sample was blood, either unsorted or a sorted T cell fraction (not recorded which). The J gene is TRBJ2-2, the V gene TRBV6-5; 7 nucleotides match TRBD2. This CDR3 is CASSSIRGDRGTGELFF. CDR3 nucleotide sequence: TGTGCCAGCAGTTCGATCCGGGGGGATAGGGGCACCGGGGAGCTGTTTTTT.